This record covers a single T cell receptor (beta chain). Its target antigen remains unknown. The sample holds no much larger clone one base away, and base qualities are not on file. This entry comes from a study of human T cells and chemical hapten exposure (dated by TCRdb to the early 2020s). A note on the overall study: For sensitization, 2% DPC in acetone was applied to a 2 cm by 2 cm area of upper inner arm skin. Throughout the roughly 24-week study period, patients were also given weekly therapeutic DPC doses on the scalp. Patch testing was done on the upper back using Finn chambers containing 0.01% DPC, and results were scored after 6 days according to International Contact Dermatitis Research Group standards. Alopecia areata with under or over 50% scalp involvement, alopecia totalis and alopecia universalis were represented in the patient cohort, which was mostly female. The libraries were sequenced as a pool, and the TCR yield per sample differed mostly because of small variations in library volumes within the pool. Peripheral blood TCR repertoire changes were tracked in vivo in alopecia patients during primary and secondary sensitization to the hapten diphenylcyclopropenone (DPC). Blood was sampled from patients pre-sensitization (week 0) and at 2, 6 and about 24 weeks after DPC sensitization. For TCR sequencing, blood came from some 31 alopecia patients at anywhere from one to four time points (pre-sensitization, 2, 6 and 24 weeks). What the work shows at the level of the full study, not this receptor alone: Expanded TCRs formed significantly more large CDR3 similarity clusters than pre-sensitization or healthy control sets, consistent with antigen-driven responses. The number of TCRs above 1 in 1000 frequency did not change with DPC sensitization; there was no evidence of global repertoire structure alterations. Because every patient had alopecia, a presumed autoimmune disease, the patients' immune response might differ from that of healthy individuals. A positive correlation was found between the number of PT1 expanded TCRs and patch test score, with significance reached at thresholds 8, 16 and 32 but not 4. Repeated subsampling changed both the strength of the expansion versus patch-test correlation and the threshold at which that correlation became significant.

Per the publication, the treatment or condition label means: therapeutic diphenylcyclopropenone sensitization with weekly scalp DPC. At every patch-test visit, the blood draw took place before the patch test was put on. Eligible patients were aged 18 to 70, diagnosed with alopecia, deemed suitable for DPC therapy, and excluded if pregnant. Total RNA was isolated from unfractionated whole blood collected in Tempus Blood RNA tubes. During library preparation, unique molecular identifiers were attached to individual cDNA molecules so that TCRs could be counted quantitatively and reproducibly. For every blood RNA sample, sequencing covered both the TCR alpha and TCR beta chains. Per the authors' processing: Samples had a median of roughly 91,000 TCRs, with a range from roughly 23,224 to 750,000. The Decombinator software suite was used to annotate V, J and CDR3 in the TCR reads. For the PS versus PT1 abundance plots, all samples were subsampled to the same number of TCRs (28,000). Expanded TCRs were defined as absent before sensitization and observed at least eight times at the 2-week time point. The public sequencing data were trimmed at Q25 with fastp and processed into clonotypes with MiXCR by TCRdb, which kept only in-frame beta chains. Entries that share a CDR3 protein sequence are merged under the most common genes and DNA. TCRdb, not the original authors, processed these V and J calls. Within this sample are about 550 distinct CDR3 sequences, with around 94% of them counted one time only. Around 20% of the sample rests with the top ten.

V lost 2 bases and J lost 6 bases; the stretch between them is 16 bases long. The germline V gene provides CDR1 KGHSH and CDR2 LQKENI. The CDR3 spans 15 residues, from the cysteine through the phenylalanine. Only the CDR3 region is kept as DNA, spanning 45 bases read in frame from base 1. This TCR came from an adult with alopecia areata. Some clones in this sample may be carry-over from other donors' samples. This table probably holds off-target reads from a library built for another chain. Sequences were derived from whole blood, sampled before DPC sensitization or 2, 6, or about 24 weeks after (not recorded which). The rearranged chain carries TRBV18 and TRBJ1-1, with the D gene not confidently named. The DNA is as follows: TGTGCCAGCTCACCAACGCCAACCGATCAGTCTGAAGCTTTCTTT. This translates into CASSPTPTDQSEAFF.